Sequencing of this T cell receptor (beta chain) was carried out in a study of control samples from healthy donors and cancer patients. Profiling relied on immunoSEQ multiplex PCR, and the TCRdb table lists in-frame clones only, not all of them. This table holds under 200,000 clones, approximately 90% found once. V dropped 0 bases and J dropped 2 bases, with 5 bases sitting between them. Per germline, CDR1 SGHDT and CDR2 YYEEEE. The CDR3 totals 14 residues. The chain carries TRBV5-6 and TRBJ1-4; TRBD1 is a possible D gene (5 bases). This clonotype was obtained from a young woman in good health. Sequenced sample: blood. DNA for the CDR3: TGTGCCAGCAGCTTGGGGGGCACTAATGAAAAACTGTTTTTT. This sequence encodes CASSLGGTNEKLFF.